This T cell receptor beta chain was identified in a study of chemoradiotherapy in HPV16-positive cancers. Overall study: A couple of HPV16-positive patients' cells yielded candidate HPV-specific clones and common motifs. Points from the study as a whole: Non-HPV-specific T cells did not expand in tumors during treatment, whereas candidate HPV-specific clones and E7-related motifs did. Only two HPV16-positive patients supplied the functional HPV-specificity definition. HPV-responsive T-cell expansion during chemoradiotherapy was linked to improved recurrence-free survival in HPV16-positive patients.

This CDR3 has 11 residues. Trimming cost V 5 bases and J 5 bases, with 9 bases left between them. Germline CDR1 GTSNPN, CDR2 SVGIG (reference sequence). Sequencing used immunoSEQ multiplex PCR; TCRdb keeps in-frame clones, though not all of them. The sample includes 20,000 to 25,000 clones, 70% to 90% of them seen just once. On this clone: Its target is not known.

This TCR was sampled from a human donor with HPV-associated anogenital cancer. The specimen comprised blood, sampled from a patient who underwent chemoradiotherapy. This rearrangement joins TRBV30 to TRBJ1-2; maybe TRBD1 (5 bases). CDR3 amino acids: CAWGGTYGYTF. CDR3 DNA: TGTGCCTGGGGGGGAACATATGGCTACACCTTC.